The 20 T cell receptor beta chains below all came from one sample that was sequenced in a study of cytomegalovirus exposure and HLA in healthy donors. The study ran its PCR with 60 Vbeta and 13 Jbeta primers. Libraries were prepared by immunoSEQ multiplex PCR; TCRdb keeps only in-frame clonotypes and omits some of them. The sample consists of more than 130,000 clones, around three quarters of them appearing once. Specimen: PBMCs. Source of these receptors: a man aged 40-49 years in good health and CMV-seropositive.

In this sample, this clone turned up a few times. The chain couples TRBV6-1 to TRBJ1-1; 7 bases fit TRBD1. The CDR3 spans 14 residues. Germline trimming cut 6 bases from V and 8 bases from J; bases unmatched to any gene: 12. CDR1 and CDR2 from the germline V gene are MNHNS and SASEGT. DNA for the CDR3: TGTGCCAGCAGCAAAGACAGGGTGCTAACAGAAGCTTTCTTT. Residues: CASSKDRVLTEAFF.

The DNA of the CDR3 is TGTGCCAGCAGCCAGGGACTAGCGGGAGCCGTGTTGACGGGAAACATTCAGTACTTC. Its translation is CASSQGLAGAVLTGNIQYF. V and J are TRBV4-2 and TRBJ2-4; 14 bases line up with TRBD2. In germline, CDR1 is LGHNA, CDR2 YNFKEQ. This CDR3 spans 19 amino acids. The ends lost 3 bases at V and 6 bases at J; junction bases unmatched: 13.

CDR3 sequence: CASRPGQGNTEAFF. As DNA, the CDR3 is TGTGCCAGCAGACCGGGACAGGGGAACACTGAAGCTTTCTTT. The rearrangement links TRBV6-5 to TRBJ1-1, with TRBD1 identical over 9 bases. The germline V gene encodes CDR1 MNHEY and CDR2 SVGAGI. The CDR3 sequence is 14 residues long. The J segment lost 1 base and the V segment lost 6 bases, leaving 3 bases of the junction unmatched.

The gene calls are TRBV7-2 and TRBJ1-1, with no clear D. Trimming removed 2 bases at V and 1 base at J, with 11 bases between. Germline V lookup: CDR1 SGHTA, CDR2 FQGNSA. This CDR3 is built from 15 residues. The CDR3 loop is CASSLSPVQNTEAFF. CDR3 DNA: TGTGCCAGCAGCTTATCGCCAGTCCAGAACACTGAAGCTTTCTTT.

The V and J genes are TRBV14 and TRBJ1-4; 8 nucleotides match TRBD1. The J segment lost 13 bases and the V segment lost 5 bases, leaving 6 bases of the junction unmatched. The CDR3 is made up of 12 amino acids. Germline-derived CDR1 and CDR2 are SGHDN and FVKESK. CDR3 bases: TGTGCCAGCAGCTCGGACAGGGTGGGACTGTTTTTT. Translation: CASSSDRVGLFF.

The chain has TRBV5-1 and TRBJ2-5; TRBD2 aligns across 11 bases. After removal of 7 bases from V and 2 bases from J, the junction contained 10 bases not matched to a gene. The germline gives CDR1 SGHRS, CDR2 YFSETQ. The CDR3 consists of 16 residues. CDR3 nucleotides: TGCGCCAGCGGGGCTACCCTAGCGGGAGGACAAGAGACCCAGTACTTC. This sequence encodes CASGATLAGGQETQYF.

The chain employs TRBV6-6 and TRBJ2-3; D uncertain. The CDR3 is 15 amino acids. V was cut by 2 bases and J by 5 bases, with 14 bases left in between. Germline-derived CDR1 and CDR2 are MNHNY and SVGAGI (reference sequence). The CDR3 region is CASSYDPSGRDTQYF. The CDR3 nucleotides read TGTGCCAGCAGTTACGATCCCAGTGGGCGAGATACGCAGTATTTT.

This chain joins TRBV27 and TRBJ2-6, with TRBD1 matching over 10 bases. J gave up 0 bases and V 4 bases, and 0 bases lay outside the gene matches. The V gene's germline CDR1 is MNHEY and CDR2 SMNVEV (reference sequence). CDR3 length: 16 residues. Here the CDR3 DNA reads TGTGCCAGCAGTTGGACAGGGGGCTCTGGGGCCAACGTCCTGACTTTC. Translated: CASSWTGGSGANVLTF. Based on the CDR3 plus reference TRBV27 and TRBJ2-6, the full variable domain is EAQVTQNPRYLITVTGKKLTVTCSQNMNHEYMSWYRQDPGLGLRQIYYSMNVEVTDKGDVPEGYKVSRKEKRNFPLILESPSPNQTSLYFCASSWTGGSGANVLTFGAGSRLTVL.

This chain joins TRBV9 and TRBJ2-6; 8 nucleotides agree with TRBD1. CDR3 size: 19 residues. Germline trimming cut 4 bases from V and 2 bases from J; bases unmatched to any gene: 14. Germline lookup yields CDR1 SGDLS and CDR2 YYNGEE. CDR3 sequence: CASSPQSGQEGPGANVLTF. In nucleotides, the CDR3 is TGTGCCAGCAGCCCGCAATCGGGACAGGAGGGTCCTGGGGCCAACGTCCTGACTTTC.

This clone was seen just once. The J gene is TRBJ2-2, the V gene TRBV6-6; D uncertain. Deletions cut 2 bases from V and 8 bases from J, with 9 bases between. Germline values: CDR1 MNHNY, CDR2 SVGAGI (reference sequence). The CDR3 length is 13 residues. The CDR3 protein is CASSYAGWGELFF. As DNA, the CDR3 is TGTGCCAGCAGTTACGCCGGTTGGGGGGAGCTGTTTTTT.

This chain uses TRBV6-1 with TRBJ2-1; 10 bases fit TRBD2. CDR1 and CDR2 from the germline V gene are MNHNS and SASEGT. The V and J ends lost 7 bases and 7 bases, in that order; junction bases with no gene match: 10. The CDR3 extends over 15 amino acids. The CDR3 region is CASILSGGPYNEQFF. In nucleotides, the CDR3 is TGTGCCAGCATTCTTAGCGGGGGGCCGTATAATGAGCAGTTCTTC.

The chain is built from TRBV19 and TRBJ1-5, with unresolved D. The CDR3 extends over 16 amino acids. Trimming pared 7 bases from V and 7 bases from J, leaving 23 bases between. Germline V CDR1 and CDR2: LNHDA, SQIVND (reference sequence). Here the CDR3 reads CASIPRGGRRSQPQHF. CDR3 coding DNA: TGTGCCAGTATCCCCCGGGGAGGGAGGAGAAGCCAGCCCCAGCATTTT.

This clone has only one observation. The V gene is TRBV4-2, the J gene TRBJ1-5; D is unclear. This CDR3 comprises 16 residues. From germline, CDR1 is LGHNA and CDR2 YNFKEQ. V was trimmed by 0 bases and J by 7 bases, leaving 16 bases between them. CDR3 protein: CASSQEIGAGFQPQHF. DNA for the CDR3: TGTGCCAGCAGCCAAGAAATCGGTGCGGGGTTCCAGCCCCAGCATTTT.

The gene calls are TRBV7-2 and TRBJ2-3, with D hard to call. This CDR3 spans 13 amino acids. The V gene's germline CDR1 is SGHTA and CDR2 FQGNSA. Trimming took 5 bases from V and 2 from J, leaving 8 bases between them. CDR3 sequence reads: CASSIPNTDTQYF. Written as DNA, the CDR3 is TGTGCCAGCAGCATCCCTAACACAGATACGCAGTATTTT. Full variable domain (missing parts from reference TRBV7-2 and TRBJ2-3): GAGVSQSPSNKVTEKGKDVELRCDPISGHTALYWYRQSLGQGLEFLIYFQGNSAPDKSGLPSDRFSAERTGGSVSTLTIQRTQQEDSAVYLCASSIPNTDTQYFGPGTRLTVL.

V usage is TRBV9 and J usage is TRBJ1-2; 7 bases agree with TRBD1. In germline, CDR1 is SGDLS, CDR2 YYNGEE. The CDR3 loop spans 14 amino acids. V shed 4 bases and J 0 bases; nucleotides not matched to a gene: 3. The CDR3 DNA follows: TGTGCCAGCAGCCCAGGGACAGCTAACTATGGCTACACCTTC. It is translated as CASSPGTANYGYTF.

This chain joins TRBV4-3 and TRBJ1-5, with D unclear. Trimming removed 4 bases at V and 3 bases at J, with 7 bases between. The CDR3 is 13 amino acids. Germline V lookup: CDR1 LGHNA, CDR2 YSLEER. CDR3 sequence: CASSPWANQPQHF. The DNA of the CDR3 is TGCGCCAGCAGCCCCTGGGCCAATCAGCCCCAGCATTTT.

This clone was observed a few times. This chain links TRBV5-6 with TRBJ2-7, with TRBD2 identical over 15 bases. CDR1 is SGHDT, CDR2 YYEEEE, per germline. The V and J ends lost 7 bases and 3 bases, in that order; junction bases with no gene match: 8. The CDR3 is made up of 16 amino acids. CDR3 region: CASRRPGLAGGYEQYF. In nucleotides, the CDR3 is TGTGCCAGCCGGAGACCGGGACTAGCGGGAGGCTACGAGCAGTACTTC. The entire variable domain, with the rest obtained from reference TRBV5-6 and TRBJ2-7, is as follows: DAGVTQSPTHLIKTRGQQVTLRCSPKSGHDTVSWYQQALGQGPQFIFQYYEEEERQRGNFPDRFSGHQFPNYSSELNVNALLLGDSALYLCASRRPGLAGGYEQYFGPGTRLTVT.

The CDR3 reads CASARGENQPQHF. The CDR3 region has the DNA TGTGCCAGCGCCCGGGGGGAGAATCAGCCCCAGCATTTT. The rearrangement uses TRBV18 and TRBJ1-5; the D gene is possibly TRBD1 (5 bases). CDR3 length: 13 amino acids. V lost 8 bases, J lost 4 bases, and 12 bases lay in between. CDR1 and CDR2 from the germline V gene are KGHSH and LQKENI.

The CDR3 sequence: CASSITGVYQETQYF. The CDR3 DNA follows: TGTGCCAGTAGTATCACGGGTGTGTACCAAGAGACCCAGTACTTC. The chain recombines TRBV19 with TRBJ2-5; D gene ambiguous. Germline CDR1 reads LNHDA; CDR2 reads SQIVND (reference sequence). The CDR3 runs 15 residues. V was shortened by 3 bases and J by 0 bases, with 11 bases between the two germline ends.

The CDR3 here is CASRPDRVDGYTF. CDR3 nucleotides: TGTGCCAGCAGGCCTGACAGGGTCGATGGCTACACCTTC. This chain links TRBV7-9 with TRBJ1-2, with TRBD1 matching over 7 bases. The J segment lost 6 bases and the V segment lost 6 bases, leaving 7 bases of the junction unmatched. Looked up from germline, CDR1 is SEHNR and CDR2 is FQNEAQ (reference sequence). The CDR3 sequence is 13 residues long.